This TCR beta chain was sequenced during a study of technical replicates of blood from several donors. Clones were read by immunoSEQ multiplex PCR, and TCRdb kept only the in-frame ones, dropping some. The sample gives about 100,000 clones, around 95% of which show up once; about 0.21% is in the top ten. This CDR3 contains 15 residues. Germline CDR1 is MNHNY and CDR2 is SVGAGI (reference sequence). Trimming shortened V by 2 bases and J by 0 bases, and 8 bases separated the two germline ends. The TCR sequence derives from a human donor in good health. This chain connects TRBV6-6 to TRBJ1-3, with D possibly matching TRBD1 (5 bases). The sequenced material came from T cells isolated from PBMCs. This chain's CDR3 is CASSYPGNSGNTIYF. CDR3 sequence (DNA): TGTGCCAGCAGTTACCCAGGGAACTCTGGAAACACCATATATTTT.